These 6 T cell receptor beta chains were all obtained from the same sample, sequenced in a study of vaccination effects on CD4 cells after COVID-19. Method: immunoSEQ multiplex PCR; TCRdb's copy keeps in-frame clones and lacks some. The table records tens of thousands of clones, 60% to 80% of them present only once. These receptors' antigens are unknown. Antigen-specific CD4+ T cells were first expanded with viral peptide pools by the ViraFEST assay and only then sequenced. The culture ran for roughly ten days before CD4+ T cells were isolated. None of the vaccinated had previously contracted SARS-CoV-2, and their nucleocapsid antibodies tested negative. Sequencing was performed on CD4+ T cells from PBMCs cultured with HCoV-NL63 spike peptides, taken before COVID-19 vaccination. Every receptor here comes from a human donor who received a COVID-19 vaccine.

The chain has TRBV5-4 and TRBJ2-2, with D uncertain. Germline V gene lookup returns CDR1 SGHNT and CDR2 YYREEE (reference sequence). V was pared by 7 bases and J by 4 bases, with 14 bases between. The CDR3 extends over 14 amino acids. CDR3 region: CASSSRPATGELFF. In DNA, the CDR3 is TGTGCCAGCTCCTCCCGGCCGGCCACCGGGGAGCTGTTTTTT.

DNA for the CDR3: TGTGCCAGCAGTACGCGGACAGGGGGGGGAGAGACCCAGTACTTC. Translating gives CASSTRTGGGETQYF. This rearrangement joins TRBV2 to TRBJ2-5, with 10 nucleotides matching TRBD1. Germline assignment: CDR1 SNHLY and CDR2 FYNNEI. The CDR3 extends over 15 amino acids. Losses at the gene ends were 5 bases for V and 4 bases for J; bases not matched to a gene: 7.

This chain joins TRBV3-1 (or the pseudogene TRBV3-2) and TRBJ1-2; TRBD1 matches 9 bases. Per germline, CDR1 LGHDT and CDR2 YNNKEL (reference sequence). V lost 3 bases and J lost 4; bases outside the gene matches: 3. The CDR3 sequence is 14 residues long. Here the CDR3 reads CASSQGQGRYGYTF. CDR3 coding DNA: TGTGCCAGCAGCCAGGGACAGGGACGCTATGGCTACACCTTC.

This clone was seen more than once but under ten times. The chain recombines TRBV5-1 with TRBJ1-1; D is possibly TRBD1 (6 bases). The ends were cut back, 4 bases at V and 1 base at J, with 17 bases in the middle. Germline V gene data show CDR1 as SGHRS and CDR2 as YFSETQ. The CDR3 is 16 amino acids. As DNA, the CDR3 is TGCGCCAGCAGCCCGGCTGGAAGGACAGAGAACACTGAAGCTTTCTTT. Its translation is CASSPAGRTENTEAFF.

The J gene is TRBJ2-7, the V gene TRBV11-2; D not resolved. V was clipped by 0 bases and J by 4 bases, with 10 bases between them. CDR1 SGHAT and CDR2 FQNNGV come from the germline V gene. This CDR3 has 14 residues. CDR3 nucleotides: TGTGCCAGCAGCTTAGAGCGAGGAGCGTACGAGCAGTACTTC. Translating gives CASSLERGAYEQYF.

The V and J genes are TRBV2 and TRBJ2-7; D gene uncertain. The CDR3 spans 11 residues. Per the germline V gene, CDR1 is SNHLY and CDR2 is FYNNEI. The germline V and J ends were trimmed by 10 bases and 0 bases, with 7 bases remaining between them. The CDR3 sequence is CATSSSYEQYF. DNA for the CDR3: TGTGCCACCTCGAGCTCCTACGAGCAGTACTTC.